The rows below give T cell receptor beta chains drawn from one sample of a study of T cell responses to AZD1222 COVID-19 vaccine. Profiled with immunoSEQ multiplex PCR; TCRdb holds only in-frame clones, not every one. This sample yields some 140,000 clones, of which over 85% are seen a single time; 5% to 6.5% belongs to the top ten. Sequenced material: peripheral blood, taken on day 0 of AZD1222 vaccination. These receptors were collected from an adult in good health. Each CDR3 is given with its conserved first and last residue. Each record gives: V gene, D gene, clone size, J gene, CDR3 DNA, CDR3 protein. D genes are given only for firm matches. Clone size is shown for a subset of rows, as once, few, many or a class of expanded clone.

V gene: TRBV7-9
D gene: .
clone size: .
J gene: TRBJ1-1
CDR3 DNA: TGTGCCAGCAGCTCCTCGGGGAACACTGAAGCTTTCTTT
CDR3 protein: CASSSSGNTEAFF

V gene: TRBV5-1
D gene: .
clone size: .
J gene: TRBJ2-5
CDR3 DNA: TGCGCCAGCAGCTTGGGGGCAGGGGTTTTCCAAGAGACCCAGTACTTC
CDR3 protein: CASSLGAGVFQETQYF

V gene: TRBV29-1
D gene: TRBD1
clone size: .
J gene: TRBJ1-2
CDR3 DNA: TGCAGCGTTGAAACAGGGGAGTATGGCTACACCTTC
CDR3 protein: CSVETGEYGYTF

V gene: TRBV7-2
D gene: .
clone size: .
J gene: TRBJ1-3
CDR3 DNA: TGTGCCAGCACCCTAAGCAGTTACTCTGGAAACACCATATATTTT
CDR3 protein: CASTLSSYSGNTIYF

V gene: TRBV6-2/TRBV6-3
D gene: .
clone size: .
J gene: TRBJ1-1
CDR3 DNA: TGTGCCAGCAGTTACGGGCAGATAAATGAAGCTTTCTTT
CDR3 protein: CASSYGQINEAFF

V gene: TRBV5-4
D gene: .
clone size: .
J gene: TRBJ2-1
CDR3 DNA: TGTGCCAGCAGCTTGGAGAAGGAAGCCTACAATGAGCAGTTCTTC
CDR3 protein: CASSLEKEAYNEQFF

V gene: TRBV10-3
D gene: .
clone size: .
J gene: TRBJ1-2
CDR3 DNA: TGTGCCATCGCAGGACGCGAAGTTACGTATGGCTACACCTTC
CDR3 protein: CAIAGREVTYGYTF

V gene: TRBV11-2
D gene: TRBD1
clone size: .
J gene: TRBJ1-4
CDR3 DNA: TGTGCCAGCAGTGGAGGAGGGGGCGCTGGAGAAAAACTGTTTTTT
CDR3 protein: CASSGGGGAGEKLFF

V gene: TRBV5-6
D gene: TRBD1
clone size: .
J gene: TRBJ1-6
CDR3 DNA: TGTGCCAGCAGCCCCCCGGCAGGGGGTAATTCACCCCTCCACTTT
CDR3 protein: CASSPPAGGNSPLHF

V gene: TRBV28
D gene: .
clone size: once
J gene: TRBJ2-7
CDR3 DNA: TGTGCCAGCAGTTTCACCTACGAGCAGTACTTC
CDR3 protein: CASSFTYEQYF

V gene: TRBV5-1
D gene: TRBD1
clone size: .
J gene: TRBJ1-4
CDR3 DNA: TGCGCCAGCAGCTTGGGGACAGGGAGTGGAGAAAAACTGTTTTTT
CDR3 protein: CASSLGTGSGEKLFF

V gene: TRBV30
D gene: .
clone size: .
J gene: TRBJ1-5
CDR3 DNA: TGTGCCTGGAGTGCCGGCAGCAATCAGCCCCAGCATTTT
CDR3 protein: CAWSAGSNQPQHF

V gene: TRBV7-9
D gene: TRBD2
clone size: .
J gene: TRBJ2-7
CDR3 DNA: TGTGCCAGCAGCAAGTTTACTAGCGGGAGTCGCCACGAGCAGTACTTC
CDR3 protein: CASSKFTSGSRHEQYF

V gene: TRBV6-6
D gene: TRBD2
clone size: once
J gene: TRBJ2-1
CDR3 DNA: TGTGCCAGCAGTCCGGGACTAGCGGGAGGGTTATCCTACAATGAGCAGTTCTTC
CDR3 protein: CASSPGLAGGLSYNEQFF

V gene: TRBV30
D gene: .
clone size: .
J gene: TRBJ1-1
CDR3 DNA: TGTGCCTGGAGTGAGCAGCGGGCTGAAGCTTTCTTT
CDR3 protein: CAWSEQRAEAFF

V gene: TRBV5-1
D gene: .
clone size: medium-sized
J gene: TRBJ1-6
CDR3 DNA: TGCGCCAGCAGCCTCGAAGGGGGGCTGCAATCACCCCTCCACTTT
CDR3 protein: CASSLEGGLQSPLHF

V gene: TRBV11-2
D gene: .
clone size: .
J gene: TRBJ1-5
CDR3 DNA: TGTGCCAGCAGCTTCGGACTGAGCAATCAGCCCCAGCATTTT
CDR3 protein: CASSFGLSNQPQHF

V gene: TRBV4-1
D gene: TRBD2
clone size: .
J gene: TRBJ2-1
CDR3 DNA: TGCGCCAGCAGCCAGGAAAGCGGGATAGAATGGAGTGAGCAGTTCTTC
CDR3 protein: CASSQESGIEWSEQFF

V gene: TRBV6-1
D gene: .
clone size: .
J gene: TRBJ2-7
CDR3 DNA: TGTGCCAGCAGTGAAGTCTACAGATCCTACGAGCAGTACTTC
CDR3 protein: CASSEVYRSYEQYF

V gene: TRBV13
D gene: .
clone size: .
J gene: TRBJ2-1
CDR3 DNA: TGTGCCAGCAGCTCCACGGGACTCCTCGGGAATGAGCAGTTCTTC
CDR3 protein: CASSSTGLLGNEQFF

V gene: TRBV7-3
D gene: TRBD2
clone size: .
J gene: TRBJ2-1
CDR3 DNA: TGTGCCAGCAGCCCAGGGACTAGCGGGAGGCAGTTCTTC
CDR3 protein: CASSPGTSGRQFF

V gene: TRBV7-7
D gene: TRBD2
clone size: .
J gene: TRBJ2-3
CDR3 DNA: TGTGCTAGCAGCGTAGGACTAGAGGGTTGGACAGATACGCAGTATTTT
CDR3 protein: CASSVGLEGWTDTQYF

V gene: TRBV7-9
D gene: .
clone size: .
J gene: TRBJ2-7
CDR3 DNA: TGTGCCAGCAGCTTCTCTCCGGGCAACCCCTACGAGCAGTACTTC
CDR3 protein: CASSFSPGNPYEQYF

V gene: TRBV12-3/TRBV12-4
D gene: .
clone size: .
J gene: TRBJ2-1
CDR3 DNA: TGTGCCAGCAGTTTATATGAGCAGTTCTTC
CDR3 protein: CASSLYEQFF